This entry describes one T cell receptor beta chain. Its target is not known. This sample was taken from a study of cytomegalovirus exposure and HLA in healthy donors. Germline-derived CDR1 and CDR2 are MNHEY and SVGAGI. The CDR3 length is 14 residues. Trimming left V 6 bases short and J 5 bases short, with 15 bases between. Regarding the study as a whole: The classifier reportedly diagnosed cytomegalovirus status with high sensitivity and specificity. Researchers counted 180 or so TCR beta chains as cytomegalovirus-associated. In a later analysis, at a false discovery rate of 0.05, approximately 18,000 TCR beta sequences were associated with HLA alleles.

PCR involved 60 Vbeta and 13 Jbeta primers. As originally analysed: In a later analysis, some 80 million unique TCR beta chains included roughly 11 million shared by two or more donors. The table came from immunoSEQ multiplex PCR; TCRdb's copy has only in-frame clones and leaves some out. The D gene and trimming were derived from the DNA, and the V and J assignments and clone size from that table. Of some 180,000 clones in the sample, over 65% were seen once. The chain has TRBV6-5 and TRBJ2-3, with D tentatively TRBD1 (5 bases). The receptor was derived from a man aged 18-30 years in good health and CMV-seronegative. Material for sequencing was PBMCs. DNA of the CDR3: TGTGCCAGCAGCAGGGCAGATAACATAGATACGCAGTATTTT. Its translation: CASSRADNIDTQYF.